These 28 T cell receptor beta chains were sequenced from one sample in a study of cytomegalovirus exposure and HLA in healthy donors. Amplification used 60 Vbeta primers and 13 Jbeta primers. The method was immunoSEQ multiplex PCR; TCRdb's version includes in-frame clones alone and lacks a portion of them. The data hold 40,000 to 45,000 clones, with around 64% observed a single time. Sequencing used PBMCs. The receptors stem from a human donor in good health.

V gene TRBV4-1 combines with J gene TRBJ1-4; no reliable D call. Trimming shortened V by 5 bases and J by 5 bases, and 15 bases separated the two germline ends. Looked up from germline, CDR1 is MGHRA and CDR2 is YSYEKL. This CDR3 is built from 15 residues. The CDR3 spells CASSTRRELNEKLFF. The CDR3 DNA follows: TGCGCCAGCAGCACTCGACGGGAATTAAATGAAAAACTGTTTTTT.

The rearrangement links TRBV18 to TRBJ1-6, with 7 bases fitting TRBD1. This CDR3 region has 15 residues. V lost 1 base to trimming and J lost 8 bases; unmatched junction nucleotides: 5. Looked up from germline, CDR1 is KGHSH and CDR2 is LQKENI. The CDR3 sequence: CASSPRQTGDSPLHF. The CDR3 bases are TGTGCCAGCTCACCACGTCAAACAGGGGATTCACCCCTCCACTTT.

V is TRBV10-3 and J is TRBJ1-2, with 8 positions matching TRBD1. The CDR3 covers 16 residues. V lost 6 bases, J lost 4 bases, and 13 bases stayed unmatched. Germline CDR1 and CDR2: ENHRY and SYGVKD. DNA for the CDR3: TGTGCCATCAGCAATGGACAGGGTTTGACCGGCTATGGCTACACCTTC. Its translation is CAISNGQGLTGYGYTF.

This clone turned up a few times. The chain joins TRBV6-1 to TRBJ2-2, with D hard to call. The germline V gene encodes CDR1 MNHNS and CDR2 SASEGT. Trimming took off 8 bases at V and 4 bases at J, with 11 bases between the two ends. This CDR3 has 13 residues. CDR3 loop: CASQNKFTGELFF. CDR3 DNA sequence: TGTGCCAGCCAAAACAAATTCACCGGGGAGCTGTTTTTT.

CDR3 amino acids: CASSPRGTGVWGYTF. The CDR3 bases are TGTGCCAGCAGCCCGAGGGGAACGGGGGTATGGGGCTACACCTTC. This chain uses TRBV5-4 with TRBJ1-2; D perhaps matches TRBD1 (5 bases). The CDR3 sequence is 15 residues long. Germline CDR1 is SGHNT and CDR2 is YYREEE (reference sequence). The ends were cut back, 4 bases at V and 8 bases at J, with 21 bases in the middle. Combining the CDR3 with reference TRBV5-4 and TRBJ1-2 gives the whole variable domain ETGVTQSPTHLIKTRGQQVTLRCSSQSGHNTVSWYQQALGQGPQFIFQYYREEENGRGNFPPRFSGLQFPNYSSELNVNALELDDSALYLCASSPRGTGVWGYTFGSGTRLTVV.

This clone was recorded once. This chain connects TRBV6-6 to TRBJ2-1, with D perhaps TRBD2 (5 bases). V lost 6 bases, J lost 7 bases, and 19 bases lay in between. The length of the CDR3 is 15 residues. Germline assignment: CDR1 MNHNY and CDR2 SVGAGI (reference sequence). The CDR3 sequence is CASSQAVPYLNEQFF. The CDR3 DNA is TGTGCCAGCAGCCAAGCGGTTCCCTATTTGAATGAGCAGTTCTTC.

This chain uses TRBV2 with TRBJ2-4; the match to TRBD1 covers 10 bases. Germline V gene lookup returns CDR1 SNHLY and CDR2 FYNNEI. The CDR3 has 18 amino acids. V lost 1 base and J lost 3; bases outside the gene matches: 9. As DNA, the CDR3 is TGTGCCAGCAGTGAAGTCTGGGGACAGGGGCAAGGCAAAAACATTCAGTACTTC. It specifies CASSEVWGQGQGKNIQYF.

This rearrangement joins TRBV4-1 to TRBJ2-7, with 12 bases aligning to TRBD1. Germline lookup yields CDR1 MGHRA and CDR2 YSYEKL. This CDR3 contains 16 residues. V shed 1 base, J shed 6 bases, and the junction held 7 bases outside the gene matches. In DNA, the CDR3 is TGCGCCAGCAGCCAAGCTCCGGGACAGGGGGCCCGCGAGCAGTACTTC. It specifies CASSQAPGQGAREQYF.

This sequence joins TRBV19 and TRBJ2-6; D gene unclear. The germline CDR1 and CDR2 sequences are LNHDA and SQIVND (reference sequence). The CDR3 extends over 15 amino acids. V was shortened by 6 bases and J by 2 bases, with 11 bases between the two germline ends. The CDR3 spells CASRSSVAGANVLTF. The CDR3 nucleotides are TGTGCCAGTAGGTCGTCGGTCGCTGGGGCCAACGTCCTGACTTTC.

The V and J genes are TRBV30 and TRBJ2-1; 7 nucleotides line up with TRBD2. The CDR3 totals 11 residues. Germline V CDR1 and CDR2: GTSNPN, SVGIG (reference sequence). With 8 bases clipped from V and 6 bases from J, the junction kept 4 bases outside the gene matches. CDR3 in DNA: TGTGCCCGAAGGACTAGCAATGAGCAGTTCTTC. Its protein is CARRTSNEQFF.

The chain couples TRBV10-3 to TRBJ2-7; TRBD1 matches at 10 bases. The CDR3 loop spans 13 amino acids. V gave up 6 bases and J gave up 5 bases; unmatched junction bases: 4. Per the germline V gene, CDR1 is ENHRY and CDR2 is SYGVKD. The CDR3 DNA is TGTGCCATCAGGGGACAGGGGTTGGACGAGCAGTACTTC. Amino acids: CAIRGQGLDEQYF.

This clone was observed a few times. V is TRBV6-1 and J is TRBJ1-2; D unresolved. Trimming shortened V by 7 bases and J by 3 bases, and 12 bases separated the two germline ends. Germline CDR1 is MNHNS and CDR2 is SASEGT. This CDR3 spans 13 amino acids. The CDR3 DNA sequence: TGTGCCAGCAACGCGGGAGCAGACTATGGCTACACCTTC. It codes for CASNAGADYGYTF.

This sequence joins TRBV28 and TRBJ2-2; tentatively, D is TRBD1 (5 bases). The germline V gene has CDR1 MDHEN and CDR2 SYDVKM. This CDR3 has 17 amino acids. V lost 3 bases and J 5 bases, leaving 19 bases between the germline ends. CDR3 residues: CASSLWQGGRGTGELFF. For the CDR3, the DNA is TGTGCCAGCAGTTTGTGGCAGGGTGGGCGTGGGACCGGGGAGCTGTTTTTT.

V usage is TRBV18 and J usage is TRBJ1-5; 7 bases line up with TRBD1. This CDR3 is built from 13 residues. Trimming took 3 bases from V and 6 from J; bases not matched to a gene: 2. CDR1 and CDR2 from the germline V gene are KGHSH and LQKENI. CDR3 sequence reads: CASSPGTAQPQHF. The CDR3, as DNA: TGTGCCAGCTCACCGGGGACAGCTCAGCCCCAGCATTTT.

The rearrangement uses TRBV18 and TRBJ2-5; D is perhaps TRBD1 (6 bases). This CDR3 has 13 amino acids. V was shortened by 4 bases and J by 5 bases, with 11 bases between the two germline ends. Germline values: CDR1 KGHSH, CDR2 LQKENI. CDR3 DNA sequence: TGTGCCAGCTCACGGGGGCCGAGGGAGACCCAGTACTTC. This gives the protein CASSRGPRETQYF.

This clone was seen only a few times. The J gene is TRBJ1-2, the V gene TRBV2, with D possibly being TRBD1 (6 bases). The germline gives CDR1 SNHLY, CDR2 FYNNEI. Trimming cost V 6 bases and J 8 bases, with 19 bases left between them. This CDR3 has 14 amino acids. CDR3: CASRSDGGLEGYTF. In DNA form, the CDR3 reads TGTGCCAGCAGGTCAGACGGGGGGCTGGAGGGCTACACCTTC.

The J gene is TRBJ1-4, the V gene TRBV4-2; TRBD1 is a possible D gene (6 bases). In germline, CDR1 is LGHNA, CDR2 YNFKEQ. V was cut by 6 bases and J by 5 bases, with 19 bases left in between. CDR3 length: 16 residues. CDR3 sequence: CASSEPRTALNEKLFF. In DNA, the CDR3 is TGTGCCAGCAGTGAGCCACGGACAGCTTTAAATGAAAAACTGTTTTTT.

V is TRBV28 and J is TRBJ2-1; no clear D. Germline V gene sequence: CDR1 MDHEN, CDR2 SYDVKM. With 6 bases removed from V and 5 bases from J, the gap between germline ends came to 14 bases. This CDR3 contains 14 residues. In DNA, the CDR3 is TGTGCCAGCAGGGGCAGGTCCCGACACAATGAGCAGTTCTTC. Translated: CASRGRSRHNEQFF.

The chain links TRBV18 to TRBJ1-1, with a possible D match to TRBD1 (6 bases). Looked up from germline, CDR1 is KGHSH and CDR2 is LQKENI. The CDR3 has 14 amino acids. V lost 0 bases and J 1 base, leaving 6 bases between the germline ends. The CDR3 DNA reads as TGTGCCAGCTCACCACCGGGACAGAACACTGAAGCTTTCTTT. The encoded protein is CASSPPGQNTEAFF.

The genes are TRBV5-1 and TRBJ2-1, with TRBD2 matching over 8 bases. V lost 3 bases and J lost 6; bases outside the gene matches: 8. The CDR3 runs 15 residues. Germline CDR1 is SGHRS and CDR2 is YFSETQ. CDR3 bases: TGCGCCAGCAGCTGGACCGTAGCGGGAAGCAATGAGCAGTTCTTC. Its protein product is CASSWTVAGSNEQFF.

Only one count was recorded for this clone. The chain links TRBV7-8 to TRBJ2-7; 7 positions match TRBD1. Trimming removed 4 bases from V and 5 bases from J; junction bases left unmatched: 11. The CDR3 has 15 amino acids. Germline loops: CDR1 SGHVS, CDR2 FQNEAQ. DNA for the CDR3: TGTGCCAGCAGCTACTCCGGGACAGAGGGGGACGAGCAGTACTTC. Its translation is CASSYSGTEGDEQYF.

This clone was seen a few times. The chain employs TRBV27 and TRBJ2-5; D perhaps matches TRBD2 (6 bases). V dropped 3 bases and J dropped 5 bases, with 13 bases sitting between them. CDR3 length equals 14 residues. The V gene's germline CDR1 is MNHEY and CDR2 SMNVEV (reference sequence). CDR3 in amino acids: CASSFSRGGETQYF. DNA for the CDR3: TGTGCCAGCAGTTTCTCCCGGGGAGGTGAGACCCAGTACTTC.

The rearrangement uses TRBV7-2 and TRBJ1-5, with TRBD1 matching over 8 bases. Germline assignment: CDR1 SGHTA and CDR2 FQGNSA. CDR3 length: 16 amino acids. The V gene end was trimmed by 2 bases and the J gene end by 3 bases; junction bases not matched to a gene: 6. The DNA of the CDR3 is TGTGCCAGCAGCTTACGGCAGGGGGCTATCAATCAGCCCCAGCATTTT. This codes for CASSLRQGAINQPQHF.

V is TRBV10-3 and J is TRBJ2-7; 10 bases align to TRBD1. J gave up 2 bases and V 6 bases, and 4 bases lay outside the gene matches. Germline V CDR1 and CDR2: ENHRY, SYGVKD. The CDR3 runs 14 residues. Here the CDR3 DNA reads TGTGCCATCAGCAGGGACAGGGGTACCTACGAGCAGTACTTC. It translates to CAISRDRGTYEQYF.

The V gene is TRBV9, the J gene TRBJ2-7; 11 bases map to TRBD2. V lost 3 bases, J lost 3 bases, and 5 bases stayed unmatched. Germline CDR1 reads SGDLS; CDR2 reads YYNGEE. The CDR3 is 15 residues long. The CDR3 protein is CASSGGGTSGYEQYF. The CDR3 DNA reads TGTGCCAGCAGCGGGGGCGGGACTAGCGGCTACGAGCAGTACTTC.

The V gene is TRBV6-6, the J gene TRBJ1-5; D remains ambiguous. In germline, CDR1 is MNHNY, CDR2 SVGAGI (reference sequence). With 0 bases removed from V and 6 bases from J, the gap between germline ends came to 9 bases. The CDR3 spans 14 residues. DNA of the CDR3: TGTGCCAGCAGTTACTCTCGAGTTGGTCAGCCCCAGCATTTT. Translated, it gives CASSYSRVGQPQHF.

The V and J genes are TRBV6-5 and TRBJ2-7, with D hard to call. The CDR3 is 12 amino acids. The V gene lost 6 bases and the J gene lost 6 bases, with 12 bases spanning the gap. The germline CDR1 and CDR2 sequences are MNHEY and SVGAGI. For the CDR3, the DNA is TGTGCCAGCAGAAACTCCGTTGGCGAGCAGTACTTC. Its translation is CASRNSVGEQYF.

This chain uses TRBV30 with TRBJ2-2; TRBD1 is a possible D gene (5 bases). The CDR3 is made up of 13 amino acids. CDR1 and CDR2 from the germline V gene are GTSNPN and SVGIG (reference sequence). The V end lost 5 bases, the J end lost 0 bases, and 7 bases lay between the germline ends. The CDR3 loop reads CAWDRTNTGELFF. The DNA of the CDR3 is TGTGCCTGGGACAGAACGAACACCGGGGAGCTGTTTTTT.